This is a list of T cell receptor beta chains from one sample in a study of blood T cell repertoires in COVID-19. TCRdb's table, derived via immunoSEQ multiplex PCR, lists solely in-frame clones and lacks some. The top ten clones hold 16% of a sample with about 69,000 clones, 86% of them seen once. The sequenced sample consisted of peripheral blood. These receptors were obtained from a man in his forties with COVID-19, enrolled during active disease. CDR3s include the opening cysteine and the closing phenylalanine or tryptophan. D genes are given only for firm matches. Size tells how often a clone was seen (once, few, many) or the class of an expanded clone, and some rows leave it out.

d_call	v_call	clone_size	j_call	cdr3_nt	cdr3_aa
NA	TRBV18	NA	TRBJ2-3	TGTGCCAGCTCACCACAGGGGTCCCTCACAGATACGCAGTATTTT	CASSPQGSLTDTQYF
TRBD2	TRBV7-2	NA	TRBJ2-3	TGTGCCAGCAGCTTAGTTAGCGGGGGGGCCGTGGATACGCAGTATTTT	CASSLVSGGAVDTQYF
TRBD2	TRBV2	NA	TRBJ2-1	TGTGCCAGCAGGGTCCCCGGGACTAGCGGGGGGATGAGGCAGTTCTTC	CASRVPGTSGGMRQFF
NA	TRBV3-1/TRBV3-2	NA	TRBJ1-2	TGTGCCAGCAGCCAGGAGGGAGGATTGAAAGGCTACACCTTC	CASSQEGGLKGYTF
NA	TRBV5-1	NA	TRBJ2-5	TGCGCCAGCAGCTTGGCACAGGTGATGACGGAGACCCAGTACTTC	CASSLAQVMTETQYF
TRBD2	TRBV6-5	NA	TRBJ2-1	TGTGCCAGCAGTCCCTGGACTAGCGGCGACAATGAGCAGTTCTTC	CASSPWTSGDNEQFF
TRBD1	TRBV2	NA	TRBJ1-1	TGTGCCAGCAGCGGACAGGGGGCCGCTGAAGCTTTCTTT	CASSGQGAAEAFF
TRBD1	TRBV5-1	NA	TRBJ1-2	TGCGCCAGCAGCTTGGGAGGAACAGGGGTCTATGGCTACACCTTC	CASSLGGTGVYGYTF
NA	TRBV7-9	NA	TRBJ1-5	TGTGCCACCGATGGGGGGGGTAGCAATCAGCCCCAGCATTTT	CATDGGGSNQPQHF
NA	TRBV11-2	NA	TRBJ2-3	TGTGCCAGCAGCTTAGCGGTTTTCGGTGTCGGGGCAGATACGCAGTATTTT	CASSLAVFGVGADTQYF
NA	TRBV2	NA	TRBJ1-3	TGTGCCAGCAAGGGTTCCATCAGGGTCGTGGGAAACACCATATATTTT	CASKGSIRVVGNTIYF
NA	TRBV6-6	NA	TRBJ1-5	TGTGCCAGCAGTTCAACATTCGGGAGCAATCAGCCCCAGCATTTT	CASSSTFGSNQPQHF
NA	TRBV12-5	NA	TRBJ1-2	TGTGCTAGTGGTTTAGGAGGGAGCGGTGATGGCTACACCTTC	CASGLGGSGDGYTF
TRBD1	TRBV15	few	TRBJ1-5	TGTGCCACCAGCAGAGAGGCAGGGGGCCAACAGCCCCAGCATTTT	CATSREAGGQQPQHF
TRBD1	TRBV5-6	once	TRBJ2-2	TGTGCCAGCAGCTCACCGACAGGGGGTTTAACCGGGGAGCTGTTTTTT	CASSSPTGGLTGELFF
NA	TRBV27	NA	TRBJ1-6	TGTGCCAGCAGAGAATGGGCCGATAATTCACCCCTCCACTTT	CASREWADNSPLHF
NA	TRBV28	NA	TRBJ1-5	TGTGCCAGCAGTTTAATCGGTCAGCCCCAGCATTTT	CASSLIGQPQHF
NA	TRBV2	NA	TRBJ1-2	TGTGCCAGCAGTGGGCTCGGCGGCGGCAGCTACACCTTC	CASSGLGGGSYTF
NA	TRBV10-1	NA	TRBJ1-1	TGCGCCAGCAGTGAGGAAGGCGGTTCTGAAGCTTTCTTT	CASSEEGGSEAFF
NA	TRBV5-1	few	TRBJ2-1	TGCGCCAGCAGCTACCTCCCCGTACAGGGCCGATACAATGAGCAGTTCTTC	CASSYLPVQGRYNEQFF
NA	TRBV10-3	NA	TRBJ2-7	TGTGCCATCACAGACAGCATATTGGACTACGAGCAGTACTTC	CAITDSILDYEQYF
NA	TRBV19	NA	TRBJ1-2	TGTGCCAGTCCCAGGGTTGGTGGCTACACCTTC	CASPRVGGYTF
NA	TRBV5-1	NA	TRBJ1-4	TGCGCCAGCAGCGTGGACAGTCCAAATGAAAAACTGTTTTTT	CASSVDSPNEKLFF